This T cell receptor (beta chain) was sequenced for a study of PD-L1 blockade in urothelial cancer. Study-level background: Atezolizumab at 1,200 mg intravenously every 3 weeks was started by patients in 2014. In terms of prior chemotherapy, patients had received 0 to 3 regimens. Patients with male sex and bladder-origin urothelial cancer accounted for about nine tenths of the roughly 29 enrolled.

CDR1 and CDR2 from the germline V gene are SGHTA and FQGTGA. V was clipped by 3 bases and J by 2 bases, with 10 bases between them. CDR3 length equals 15 residues. Synthetic TCR analog templates were added to each PCR reaction. Using immunoSEQ multiplex PCR, the repertoire was profiled, and TCRdb retains in-frame clones only, with some absent. The sample shows approximately 70,000 clones, 70% to 90% of them seen only once. The rearrangement uses TRBV7-3 and TRBJ2-2; a possible D gene is TRBD1 (6 bases). The receptor comes from a man in his sixties with urothelial cancer. The material was PBMCs, obtained around atezolizumab (anti-PD-L1) treatment. CDR3 sequence: CASSFLGQNTGELFF. CDR3 nucleotides: TGTGCCAGCAGCTTTTTGGGACAAAACACCGGGGAGCTGTTTTTT.